This T cell receptor beta chain was recovered during a study of blood T cell repertoires in COVID-19. Turning to the study itself: There were acute and convalescent COVID-19 samples, and they came from the United States, Italy and Spain. PBMCs, B-cell-depleted T cells, or T cells were the source of the cDNA or gDNA that made up the material.

Original methodology: Nucleated cell number was recorded as an estimate derived from reference gene primer amplification. Sequenced by immunoSEQ multiplex PCR; TCRdb stores in-frame clones only, minus some. The V and J calls and clone size are taken from that table; D and trimming were inferred from the DNA. This repertoire shows 35,000 to 50,000 clones, 80% to 90% found once; its top ten account for less than 20%. Germline V gives CDR1 SGHTA, CDR2 FQGNSA. V shed 6 bases and J shed 3 bases, with 15 bases lying between them. This CDR3 comprises 15 residues. This rearrangement joins TRBV7-2 to TRBJ1-5; maybe TRBD1 (5 bases). Sequencing was carried out using peripheral blood. This receptor was identified in a man between 65 and 80 years old with active COVID-19. The CDR3 reads CASRPGTGVNQPQHF. The DNA for the CDR3 is TGTGCCAGCAGGCCGGGTACAGGAGTCAATCAGCCCCAGCATTTT.